A selection of T cell receptor beta chains follows, all from one sample in a study of blood T cell repertoires in COVID-19. Sequencing was performed with immunoSEQ multiplex PCR; in TCRdb, only in-frame clones are kept and a portion is missing. This table holds some 220,000 clones, around four fifths found once. Specimen: peripheral blood. The receptors derive from an older woman with active or convalescent COVID-19. Each CDR3 is given with its conserved first and last residue. The D gene is left open where the match is weak. Clone size is shown for a subset of rows, as once, few, many or a class of expanded clone.

CDR3 protein | CDR3 DNA | J gene | CDR3 length | V gene | D gene | clone size
CASSELDRGNTEAFF | TGTGCCAGCAGTGAACTCGACAGAGGAAACACTGAAGCTTTCTTT | TRBJ1-1 | 15 | TRBV6-1 | - | -
CASRREPQETQYF | TGTGCCAGCAGGAGGGAACCCCAAGAGACCCAGTACTTC | TRBJ2-5 | 13 | TRBV2 | - | -
CASSYSGQGIYF | TGTGCCAGCAGTTACTCAGGGCAGGGTATCTACTTC | TRBJ2-4 | 12 | TRBV6-6 | - | -
CASSIAGAQETQYF | TGTGCCAGCAGCATAGCGGGGGCCCAAGAGACCCAGTACTTC | TRBJ2-5 | 14 | TRBV5-4 | TRBD2 | -
CASSLARTGKGYGYTF | TGTGCCAGCAGCTTAGCCCGGACAGGGAAAGGCTATGGCTACACCTTC | TRBJ1-2 | 16 | TRBV7-2 | TRBD1 | -
CASSFQNTEAFF | TGTGCCAGCAGTTTTCAGAACACTGAAGCTTTCTTT | TRBJ1-1 | 12 | TRBV28 | - | -
CASSLGLTDNEQFF | TGTGCCAGCAGCTTGGGACTAACCGACAATGAGCAGTTCTTC | TRBJ2-1 | 14 | TRBV7-2 | TRBD2 | -
CASSITGKSDTQYF | TGTGCCAGTAGTATTACAGGGAAGTCAGATACGCAGTATTTT | TRBJ2-3 | 14 | TRBV19 | - | -
CASSLKAGARLYNEQFF | TGTGCCAGCAGCCTGAAGGCGGGAGCTCGTTTATACAATGAGCAGTTCTTC | TRBJ2-1 | 17 | TRBV7-8 | TRBD2 | -
CASSPRRSSYNEQFF | TGCGCCAGCAGCCCTAGGAGAAGCTCCTACAATGAGCAGTTCTTC | TRBJ2-1 | 15 | TRBV4-1 | - | -
CASLPGQGYNEQFF | TGTGCCAGTCTACCGGGACAGGGTTACAATGAGCAGTTCTTC | TRBJ2-1 | 14 | TRBV10-3 | TRBD1 | -
CASSRETQYF | TGTGCCAGCAGCCGAGAGACCCAGTACTTC | TRBJ2-5 | 10 | TRBV5-8 | - | -
CASSQPDRFYGYTF | TGTGCCAGCAGCCAGCCGGACAGGTTCTATGGCTACACCTTC | TRBJ1-2 | 14 | TRBV5-6 | TRBD1 | -
CASSYLRGIGLARGADTQYF | TGTGCCAGCAGTTACTTGAGGGGAATAGGACTAGCGAGGGGGGCAGATACGCAGTATTTT | TRBJ2-3 | 20 | TRBV6-2/TRBV6-3 | TRBD2 | -
CASSLGHFEQFF | TGTGCCAGCAGCTTAGGTCATTTCGAGCAGTTCTTC | TRBJ2-1 | 12 | TRBV7-9 | - | -
CASSLTGLRETQYF | TGTGCCAGTAGTCTCACAGGGCTTCGGGAGACCCAGTACTTC | TRBJ2-5 | 14 | TRBV19 | - | -
CASSRTGRQPQHF | TGTGCCAGCAGCAGGACAGGGAGGCAGCCCCAGCATTTT | TRBJ1-5 | 13 | TRBV6-5 | TRBD1 | -
CASSLGAIRTGELFF | TGTGCCAGCAGCTTGGGGGCCATAAGGACCGGGGAGCTGTTTTTT | TRBJ2-2 | 15 | TRBV9 | - | -
CSVEDWRAGSSYNEQFF | TGCAGCGTTGAAGATTGGAGGGCAGGGAGCTCCTACAATGAGCAGTTCTTC | TRBJ2-1 | 17 | TRBV29-1 | - | -
CASSLQDRVTEAFF | TGTGCCAGCAGCTTACAGGACAGGGTCACTGAAGCTTTCTTT | TRBJ1-1 | 14 | TRBV7-6 | TRBD1 | -
CASSPIRTENTEAFF | TGTGCCAGCTCACCAATTCGGACAGAGAACACTGAAGCTTTCTTT | TRBJ1-1 | 15 | TRBV18 | - | -
CASAGRQGTTDTQYF | TGTGCCAGCGCCGGGAGACAGGGAACGACAGATACGCAGTATTTT | TRBJ2-3 | 15 | TRBV9 | - | -
CASSQGAPETGSGANVLTF | TGCGCCAGCAGCCAAGGTGCTCCCGAGACGGGCTCTGGGGCCAACGTCCTGACTTTC | TRBJ2-6 | 19 | TRBV4-1 | - | -
CASSLGMETQYF | TGCGCCAGCAGCTTGGGTATGGAGACCCAGTACTTC | TRBJ2-5 | 12 | TRBV5-1 | - | -
CASSLAPGLAVSNEQYF | TGTGCCAGCAGCTTAGCCCCCGGACTAGCGGTTTCCAACGAGCAGTACTTC | TRBJ2-7 | 17 | TRBV7-9 | TRBD2 | -
CASSLRDRDSGYTF | TGTGCCAGCAGCCTCCGGGACAGGGATTCTGGCTACACCTTC | TRBJ1-2 | 14 | TRBV5-4 | TRBD1 | once